The 25 T cell receptor beta chains below all came from one sample that was sequenced in a study of vaccination and CD4 T cells after COVID-19. These receptors are not linked to any known antigen. Treatment here: 10-day PBMC culture with coronavirus spike peptide pools or control peptides (ViraFEST assay). CD4+ T cells that had been cultured provided DNA sequenced with the Oncomine TCR Beta short-read assay. TCRdb redid the calling of the PCR reads with MiXCR, one entry per CDR3 protein. The table shows about 14,000 distinct CDR3 sequences, with roughly 20% occurring only once. The sequencing input was cultured CD4+ T cells from blood. These receptors all come from a human donor with COVID-19.

This clonotype was counted a few times. The gene calls are TRBV7-9 and TRBJ2-5, with 10 bases matching TRBD2. Germline values: CDR1 SEHNR, CDR2 FQNEAQ (reference sequence). This CDR3 contains 13 residues. V lost 5 bases and J lost 7; bases outside the gene matches: 4. CDR3 sequence reads: CASSHRTSGTQYF. In DNA form, the CDR3 reads TGTGCCAGCAGCCATCGGACTAGCGGGACCCAGTACTTC.

This chain connects TRBV6-2 or TRBV6-3 to TRBJ1-1; TRBD1 is a possible D gene (5 bases). The CDR3 loop spans 13 amino acids. The V gene lost 4 bases and the J gene lost 0 bases, with 6 bases spanning the gap. CDR1 and CDR2 (germline): MNHEY, SVGEGT. This CDR3 reads CASSFRVNTEAFF. The CDR3 region has the DNA TGTGCCAGCAGTTTCAGGGTGAACACTGAAGCTTTCTTT.

The chain recombines TRBV27 with TRBJ2-2; no reliable D call. The length of the CDR3 is 15 residues. The germline V gene has CDR1 MNHEY and CDR2 SMNVEV (reference sequence). Trimming took off 0 bases at V and 4 bases at J, with 9 bases between the two ends. The CDR3, as DNA: TGTGCCAGCAGTTTATCGAACGGTGCCACCGGGGAGCTGTTTTTT. Protein sequence: CASSLSNGATGELFF.

The chain recombines TRBV11-3 with TRBJ1-6; 9 bases map to TRBD1. Germline assignment: CDR1 SGHNT and CDR2 YENEEA. The CDR3 length is 14 residues. Trimming cost V 5 bases and J 10 bases; bases outside gene matches: 6. Here the CDR3 reads CASSLGQGPSPLHF. Written as DNA, the CDR3 is TGTGCCAGCAGCCTGGGACAGGGCCCCTCACCCCTCCACTTT.

Worth noting for this clonotype: Since a much larger clone is just one base distant, this may be a read error. The chain uses TRBV7-2 and TRBJ1-2, with 8 bases matching TRBD1. From germline, CDR1 is SGHTA and CDR2 FQGNSA. CDR3 size: 14 residues. CDR3 DNA: TGTGCCAGCAGCTTGGACAGGGCGGACTATGGCTTCACCTTC. Encoded protein: CASSLDRADYGFTF.

This sequence joins TRBV5-1 and TRBJ2-2; no definite D call. Germline V gene data show CDR1 as SGHRS and CDR2 as YFSETQ. The CDR3 contains 17 residues. The V and J ends lost 0 bases and 3 bases respectively, with 15 bases between them. The CDR3, as DNA: TGCGCCAGCAGCTTGGCCCCAGCCCTAACGGACACCGGGGAGCTGTTTTTT. This sequence encodes CASSLAPALTDTGELFF.

J is TRBJ1-6 and V is TRBV7-9, with 10 bases fitting TRBD1. This CDR3 region has 15 residues. With 5 bases clipped from V and 6 bases from J, the junction kept 4 bases outside the gene matches. The V gene's germline CDR1 is SEHNR and CDR2 FQNEAQ (reference sequence). The CDR3 loop is CASSQRDRGNSPLHF. The CDR3 nucleotides are TGTGCCAGCAGCCAGAGGGACAGGGGTAATTCACCCCTCCACTTT. Looking up the rest from reference TRBV7-9 and TRBJ1-6 gives the full variable domain: DTGVSQNPRHKITKRGQNVTFRCDPISEHNRLYWYRQTLGQGPEFLTYFQNEAQLEKSRLLSDRFSAERPKGSFSTLEIQRTEQGDSAMYLCASSQRDRGNSPLHFGNGTRLTVT.

In this sample, this clonotype is medium-sized (0.01 to 0.1%). V gene TRBV6-5 combines with J gene TRBJ1-2; TRBD1 aligns across 8 bases. The CDR3 is 14 amino acids. Germline V CDR1 and CDR2: MNHEY, SVGAGI. Germline trimming cut 4 bases from V and 5 bases from J; bases unmatched to any gene: 6. As DNA, the CDR3 is TGTGCCAGCAGTTCCATTACAGGGGGGTATGGCTACACCTTC. Translating gives CASSSITGGYGYTF.

As to this clonotype: This may come from a read error, since a much larger clone is one base off. CDR3 DNA sequence: TGTGCCAGCAGTGCGACCGGTGTTGGTCAACAGCCCCAGTATTTT. Amino acid sequence: CASSATGVGQQPQYF. V is TRBV12-3 or TRBV12-4 and J is TRBJ1-5; D uncertain. The J call is uncertain, as TRBJ2-3 better fits the DNA end. The CDR3 contains 15 residues.

J is TRBJ1-2 and V is TRBV5-4; TRBD1 might be the D (6 bases). Germline-derived CDR1 and CDR2 are SGHNT and YYREEE (reference sequence). With 3 bases removed from V and 0 bases from J, the gap between germline ends came to 12 bases. This CDR3 contains 15 residues. The CDR3 protein is CASSSWGRPNYGYTF. The CDR3 DNA sequence: TGTGCCAGCAGCTCATGGGGGCGTCCTAACTATGGCTACACCTTC.

This clonotype was found a few times. Written as DNA, the CDR3 is TGTGCCAGCAGTCTTTCTGCCGGCGATGAGCAGTTCTTC. Translation: CASSLSAGDEQFF. This chain uses TRBV7-9 with TRBJ2-1; D gene uncertain. The germline V gene encodes CDR1 SEHNR and CDR2 FQNEAQ (reference sequence). V shed 6 bases and J shed 8 bases, with 14 bases lying between them. The CDR3 covers 13 residues.

Regarding this clonotype: The junction shows a germline mismatch at one end, possibly a read error. V is TRBV20-1 and J is TRBJ2-1; D remains unclear. This CDR3 region has 11 residues. Germline-derived CDR1 and CDR2 are DFQATT and SNEGSKA (reference sequence). CDR3 DNA sequence: TGCAGTGCTCTGAAAAACAATGAGCCGTTCTTC. It specifies CSALKNNEPFF.

By share, this clonotype counts as medium-sized (0.01 to 0.1%). Sequence at one end of the junction differs from germline and may be a read error. V and J are TRBV24-1 and TRBJ1-5, with a tentative D call TRBD1 (5 bases). The V gene's germline CDR1 is KGHDR and CDR2 SFDVKD. The CDR3 length is 18 residues. CDR3 region: CATSESPDSFLSNPPQHF. The CDR3 DNA reads as TGTGCCACCAGTGAAAGTCCAGACAGTTTCCTTAGCAATCCGCCCCAGCATTTT.

This clonotype has more than one count but fewer than ten. This rearrangement joins TRBV19 to TRBJ1-2; D gene uncertain. V lost 6 bases and J 2 bases, leaving 13 bases between the germline ends. There are 14 residues in the CDR3. Looked up from germline, CDR1 is LNHDA and CDR2 is SQIVND (reference sequence). CDR3 nucleotides: TGTGCCAGTAGACGTACACCCGAGAACTATGGCTACACCTTC. Its protein is CASRRTPENYGYTF.

The CDR3 sequence: CASSEGGQGPVLHF. CDR3 sequence (DNA): TGTGCCAGCAGTGAAGGGGGACAGGGTCCTGTCCTCCACTTT. V is TRBV2 and J is TRBJ1-6, with 9 bases identical to TRBD1. Germline V gives CDR1 SNHLY, CDR2 FYNNEI. J gave up 15 bases and V 1 base, and 7 bases lay outside the gene matches. CDR3 length equals 14 residues.

The V and J genes are TRBV6-1 and TRBJ1-2; possibly TRBD1 for D (5 bases). V was pared by 6 bases and J by 8 bases, with 16 bases between. The length of the CDR3 is 13 residues. Germline CDR1 MNHNS, CDR2 SASEGT. CDR3 sequence (DNA): TGTGCCAGCAGCCCCCCAGGGTCTCAAGGCTACACCTTC. This translates into CASSPPGSQGYTF.

This clonotype turned up a few times. The V and J genes are TRBV20-1 and TRBJ1-5; D unresolved. Looked up from germline, CDR1 is DFQATT and CDR2 is SNEGSKA (reference sequence). V was cut by 2 bases and J by 1 base, with 9 bases left in between. This CDR3 spans 14 amino acids. This chain's CDR3 is CSARPAKSNQPQHF. In nucleotides, the CDR3 is TGCAGTGCTAGACCCGCAAAAAGCAATCAGCCCCAGCATTTT.

This clonotype was picked up a small number of times. The V gene is TRBV14, the J gene TRBJ2-1; the match to TRBD1 covers 7 bases. This CDR3 spans 16 amino acids. Germline CDR1 and CDR2: SGHDN and FVKESK. V was clipped by 4 bases and J by 4 bases; unmatched bases: 10. The CDR3: CASSRTGDRHYNEQFF. In nucleotides, the CDR3 is TGTGCCAGCAGCCGGACAGGAGACCGACATTACAATGAGCAGTTCTTC.

This chain links TRBV25-1 with TRBJ2-4; D is uncertain. Trimming took off 6 bases at V and 3 bases at J, with 12 bases between the two ends. This CDR3 region has 14 residues. Germline assignment: CDR1 MGHDK and CDR2 SYGVNS. Here the CDR3 reads CASSSVKGKNIQYF. DNA for the CDR3: TGTGCCAGCAGCAGCGTCAAAGGCAAAAACATTCAGTACTTC.

The gene calls are TRBV15 and TRBJ2-7, with 9 bases fitting TRBD1. Germline-derived CDR1 and CDR2 are LNHNV and YYDKDF (reference sequence). The CDR3 consists of 19 residues. The junction had 18 bases not matched to a gene; V was cut back by 2 bases and J by 4 bases. This CDR3 reads CATSRSRGQGLTVPYEQYF. CDR3 nucleotides: TGTGCCACCAGCAGATCTCGGGGACAGGGCCTTACCGTACCTTACGAGCAGTACTTC.

The CDR3 here is CASSLSGGGGRYQETQYF. The CDR3 nucleotides are TGTGCCAGCAGCCTCAGCGGAGGGGGGGGGAGGTACCAAGAGACCCAGTACTTC. This sequence joins TRBV4-2 and TRBJ2-5; weak D call: TRBD2 (7 bases). The CDR3 has 18 amino acids. V dropped 4 bases and J dropped 0 bases, with 21 bases sitting between them. Germline V gene lookup returns CDR1 LGHNA and CDR2 YNFKEQ.

To note about this clonotype: A much larger clone lies a single base off, so this may be a read error. The CDR3 DNA follows: TGTGCCAGCAGCTTAGTTGGTAGTTGGGACACTCAGTACTTC. Translation gives CASSLVGSWDTQYF. The chain carries TRBV7-2 and TRBJ2-4, with D maybe TRBD1 (6 bases). The CDR3 is 14 residues long. Germline CDR1 is SGHTA and CDR2 is FQGNSA. Trimming pared 1 base from V and 12 bases from J, leaving 16 bases between.

Only a few counts were recorded for this clonotype. The chain is built from TRBV10-1 and TRBJ2-5; D not resolved. The V gene lost 8 bases and the J gene lost 0 bases, with 7 bases spanning the gap. Germline loops: CDR1 WNHNN, CDR2 SYGVQD (reference sequence). The CDR3 extends over 12 amino acids. This CDR3 is CASPEYQETQYF. DNA for the CDR3: TGCGCCAGCCCAGAGTACCAAGAGACCCAGTACTTC.

This clonotype showed up just a few times. The V call is TRBV20-1, the J call TRBJ2-6; tentatively, D is TRBD2 (6 bases). CDR3 size: 16 residues. Germline V CDR1 and CDR2: DFQATT, SNEGSKA (reference sequence). Trimming stripped 0 bases from V and 2 bases from J, with 11 bases between. The chain's CDR3 is CSARDPGDAGANVLTF. CDR3 sequence (DNA): TGCAGTGCTAGAGATCCGGGGGACGCTGGGGCCAACGTCCTGACTTTC.

The chain uses TRBV12-3 or TRBV12-4 and TRBJ2-7; the match to TRBD2 covers 10 bases. Trimming cost V 6 bases and J 6 bases; bases outside gene matches: 11. This CDR3 contains 15 residues. The CDR3 DNA is TGTGCCAGCAGACCCTCGAGCGGGGGGGCCTTCGAGCAGTACTTC. It is translated as CASRPSSGGAFEQYF.